This paragraph covers one T cell receptor (beta chain) sequence. Its antigen is still unknown. V shed 0 bases and J shed 5 bases, with 12 bases lying between them. The CDR3 is made up of 14 amino acids. CDR1 SGHRS and CDR2 YFSETQ come from the germline V gene. The data were taken from a study of T-cell reconstitution after alpha-beta-depleted transplantation in children. Study findings and constraints: In patients about two months after transplant, alpha-beta T cells reportedly arose from several hundred expanded graft clones. T-cell numbers and diversity, one year after transplant, stemmed largely from T cells that were newly produced. Surviving recipient cells, namely T cells and thymic progenitors, were the source of high day-60 TCRbeta diversity in some patients.

The authors prepared the TCRbeta library with unique molecular identifiers. TCRdb ran MiXCR on the PCR reads and lists one entry per CDR3 protein. Of around 300,000 distinct CDR3 sequences in the sample, around 25% were seen once. The TCR originated in a male patient under 18 who had a stem cell transplant for acute lymphoblastic leukemia, so the T cells may come from the graft donor. This specimen consisted of PBMCs, mostly from graft donor cells, obtained 180 days after TCRalphabeta/CD19-depleted stem cell transplant. This chain joins TRBV5-1 and TRBJ2-7; perhaps TRBD1 as D (6 bases). In nucleotides, the CDR3 is TGCGCCAGCAGCTTGGGCCAGGGGTTGAACGAGCAGTACTTC. Translating it yields CASSLGQGLNEQYF. The variable domain in full, completed from reference TRBV5-1 and TRBJ2-7, reads KAGVTQTPRYLIKTRGQQVTLSCSPISGHRSVSWYQQTPGQGLQFLFEYFSETQRNKGNFPGRFSGRQFSNSRSEMNVSTLELGDSALYLCASSLGQGLNEQYFGPGTRLTVT.